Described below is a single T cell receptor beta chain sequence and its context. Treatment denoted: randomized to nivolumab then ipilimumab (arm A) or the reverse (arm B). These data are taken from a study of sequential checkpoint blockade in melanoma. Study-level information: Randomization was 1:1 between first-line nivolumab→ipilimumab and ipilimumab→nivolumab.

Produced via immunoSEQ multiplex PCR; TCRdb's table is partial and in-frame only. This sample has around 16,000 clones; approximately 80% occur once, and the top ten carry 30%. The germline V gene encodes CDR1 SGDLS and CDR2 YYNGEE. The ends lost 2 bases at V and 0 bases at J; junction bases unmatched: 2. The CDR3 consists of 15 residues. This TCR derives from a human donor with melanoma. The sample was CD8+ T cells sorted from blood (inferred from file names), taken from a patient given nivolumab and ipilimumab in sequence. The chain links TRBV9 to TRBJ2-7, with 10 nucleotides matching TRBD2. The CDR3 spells CASSVLAGASYEQYF. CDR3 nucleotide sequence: TGTGCCAGCAGCGTTCTAGCGGGAGCCTCCTACGAGCAGTACTTC.